The T cell receptor (beta chain) described here comes from a study of OX40 agonist ivuxolimab in advanced cancers. This clone was picked up a small number of times. The antigen is not known. Sequenced by immunoSEQ multiplex PCR; TCRdb stores in-frame clones only, minus some. Seen here are over 70,000 clones, about nine tenths observed once, and the top ten hold approximately 7.4%. Sampling times: baseline, cycle 4 day 1, cycle 7 day 1. Study-level findings and limits: Clones of CD4+ and CD8+ blood T cells grew by week 6 at doses of 0.1 to 3.0 mg/kg. No determination was made of the antigen specificity of the expanded peripheral T cells.

CDR3 length equals 14 residues. V was shortened by 5 bases and J by 4 bases, with 15 bases between the two germline ends. The germline gives CDR1 SGHVS, CDR2 FQNEAQ. This chain joins TRBV7-8 and TRBJ2-7, with D perhaps matching TRBD1 or TRBD2 (7 bases each). The receptor was isolated from an adult with an advanced solid tumor such as melanoma, head and neck, liver or kidney cancer. The material was CD4+ or CD8+ T cells sorted from blood, obtained in a trial of the OX40 agonist ivuxolimab. CDR3 bases: TGTGCCAGCAGCGCAGTCAGGGGGGGGTACGAGCAGTACTTC. As protein: CASSAVRGGYEQYF. Based on the CDR3 plus reference TRBV7-8 and TRBJ2-7, the full variable domain is GAGVSQSPRYKVAKRGQDVALRCDPISGHVSLFWYQQALGQGPEFLTYFQNEAQLDKSGLPSDRFFAERPEGSVSTLKIQRTQQEDSAVYLCASSAVRGGYEQYFGPGTRLTVT.